The entry that follows covers one T cell receptor (beta chain) sequence. The antigen is undetermined. Germline loops: CDR1 MRHNA, CDR2 SNTAGT. J gave up 6 bases and V 1 base, and 8 bases lay outside the gene matches. This CDR3 is built from 15 residues. The data derive from a study of graft-versus-host responses after intestinal transplantation. Study summary: Uniformly, recipients were administered anti-thymocyte globulin induction with subsequent tacrolimus and steroids for about 3 years.

Some clones are missing from TCRdb's copy, which holds only in-frame ones; the method was immunoSEQ multiplex PCR. The table records over 85,000 clones, roughly 93% of them present only once. General study results and limits: The marrow of recipients harbored GvH clones, and ileum or blood showed some of them first. Across patients carrying graft-donor T cell macrochimerism, allografts held high graft-versus-host to host-versus-graft clonal ratios. Levels of circulating GvH clones at their peak were associated with early post-transplant HvG declines.

The rearrangement uses TRBV6-4 and TRBJ1-1, with 7 bases that match TRBD1. The sequencing used unstimulated CD8+ T cells sorted from spleen or lymph node cells, collected before intestinal transplant. The sequence was obtained from a human donor who received an intestinal transplant. The chain's CDR3 is CASSDLRGRFAEAFF. CDR3 nucleotides: TGTGCCAGCAGTGACTTGAGGGGGCGCTTTGCTGAAGCTTTCTTT.